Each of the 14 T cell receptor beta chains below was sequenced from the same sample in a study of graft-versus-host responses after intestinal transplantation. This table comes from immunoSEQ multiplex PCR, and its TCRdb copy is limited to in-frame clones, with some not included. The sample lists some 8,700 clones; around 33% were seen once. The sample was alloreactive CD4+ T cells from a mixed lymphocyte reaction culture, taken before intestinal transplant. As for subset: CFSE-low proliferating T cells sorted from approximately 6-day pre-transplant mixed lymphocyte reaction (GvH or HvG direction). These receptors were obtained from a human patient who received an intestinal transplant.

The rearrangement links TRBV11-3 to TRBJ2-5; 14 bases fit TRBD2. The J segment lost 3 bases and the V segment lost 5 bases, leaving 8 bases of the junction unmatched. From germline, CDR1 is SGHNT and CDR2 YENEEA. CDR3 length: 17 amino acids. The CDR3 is CASSPGTSGGFEETQYF. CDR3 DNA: TGTGCCAGCAGCCCCGGGACTAGCGGGGGTTTTGAAGAGACCCAGTACTTC. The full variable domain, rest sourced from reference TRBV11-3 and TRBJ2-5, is EAGVVQSPRYKIIEKKQPVAFWCNPISGHNTLYWYLQNLGQGPELLIRYENEEAVDDSQLPKDRFSAERLKGVDSTLKIQPAELGDSAVYLCASSPGTSGGFEETQYFGPGTRLLVL.

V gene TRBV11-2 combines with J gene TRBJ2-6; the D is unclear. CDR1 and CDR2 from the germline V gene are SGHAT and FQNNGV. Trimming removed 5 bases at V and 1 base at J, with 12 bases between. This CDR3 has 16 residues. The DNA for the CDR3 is TGTGCCAGCAGCCCGAGGCGCCCATCTGGGGCCAACGTCCTGACTTTC. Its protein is CASSPRRPSGANVLTF.

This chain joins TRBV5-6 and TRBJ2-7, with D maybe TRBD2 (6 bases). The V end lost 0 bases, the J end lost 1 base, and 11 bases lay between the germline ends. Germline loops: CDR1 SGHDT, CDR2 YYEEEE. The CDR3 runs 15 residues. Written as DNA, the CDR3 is TGTGCCAGCAGCTTGGGCTGGGCGGGATCCTACGAGCAGTACTTC. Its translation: CASSLGWAGSYEQYF.

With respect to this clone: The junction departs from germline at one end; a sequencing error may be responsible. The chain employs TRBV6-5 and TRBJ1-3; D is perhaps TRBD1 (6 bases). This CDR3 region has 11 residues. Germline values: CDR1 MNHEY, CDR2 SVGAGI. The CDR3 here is CASRFDRSATF. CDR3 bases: TGTGCCAGCAGGTTCGACAGGTCGGCCACGTTT.

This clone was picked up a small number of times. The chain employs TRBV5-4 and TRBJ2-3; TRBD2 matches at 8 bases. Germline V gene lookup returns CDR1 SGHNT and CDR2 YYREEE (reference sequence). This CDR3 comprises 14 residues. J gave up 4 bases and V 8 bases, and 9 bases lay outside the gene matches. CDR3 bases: TGTGCCAGTCGATCGGGAGGGCAATCAGATACGCAGTATTTT. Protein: CASRSGGQSDTQYF.

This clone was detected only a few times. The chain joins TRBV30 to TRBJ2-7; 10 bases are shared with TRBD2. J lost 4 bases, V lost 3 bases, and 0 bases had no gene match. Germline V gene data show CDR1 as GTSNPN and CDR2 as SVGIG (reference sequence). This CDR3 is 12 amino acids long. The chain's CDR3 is CAWRTSGYEQYF. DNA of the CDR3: TGTGCCTGGAGGACTAGCGGGTACGAGCAGTACTTC.

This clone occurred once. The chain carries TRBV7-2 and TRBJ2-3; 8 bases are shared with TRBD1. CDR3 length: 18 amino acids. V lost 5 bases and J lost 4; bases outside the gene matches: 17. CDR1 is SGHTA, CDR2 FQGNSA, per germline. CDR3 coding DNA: TGTGCCAGCAGCCGCCCGCCCAGATATCCAGGGGGCGCAGATACGCAGTATTTT. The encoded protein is CASSRPPRYPGGADTQYF.

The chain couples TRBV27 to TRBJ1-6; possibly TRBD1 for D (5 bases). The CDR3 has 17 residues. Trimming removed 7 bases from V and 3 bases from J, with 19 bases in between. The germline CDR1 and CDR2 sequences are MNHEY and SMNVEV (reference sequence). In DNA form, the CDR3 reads TGTGCCAGCAATCGGTTCGGGGAGGGACGCTATAATTCACCCCTCCACTTT. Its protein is CASNRFGEGRYNSPLHF.

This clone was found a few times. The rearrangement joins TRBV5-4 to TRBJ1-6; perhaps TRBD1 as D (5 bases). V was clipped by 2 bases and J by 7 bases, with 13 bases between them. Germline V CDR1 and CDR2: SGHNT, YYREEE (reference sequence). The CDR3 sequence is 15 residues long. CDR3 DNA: TGTGCCAGCAGCTTCGGCAGGGTTAGGAATTCACCCCTCCACTTT. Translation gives CASSFGRVRNSPLHF.

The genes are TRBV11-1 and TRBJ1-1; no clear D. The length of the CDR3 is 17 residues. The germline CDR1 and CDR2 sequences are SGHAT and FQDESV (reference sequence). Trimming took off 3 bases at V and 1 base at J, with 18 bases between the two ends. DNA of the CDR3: TGTGCCAGCAGCTTGATACCCGTGAGCGGGTCGAACACTGAAGCTTTCTTT. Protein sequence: CASSLIPVSGSNTEAFF.

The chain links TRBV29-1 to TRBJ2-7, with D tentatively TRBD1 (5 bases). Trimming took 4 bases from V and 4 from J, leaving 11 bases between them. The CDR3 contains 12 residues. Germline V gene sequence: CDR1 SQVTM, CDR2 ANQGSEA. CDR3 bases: TGCAGCGTTGCAAATGCAGGGTACGAGCAGTACTTC. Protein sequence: CSVANAGYEQYF.

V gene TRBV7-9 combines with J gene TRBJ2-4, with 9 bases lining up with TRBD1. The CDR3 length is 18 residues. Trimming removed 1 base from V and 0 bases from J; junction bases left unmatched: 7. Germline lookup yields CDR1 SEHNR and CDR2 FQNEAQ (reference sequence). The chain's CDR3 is CASSLGDRGSLAKNIQYF. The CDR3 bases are TGTGCCAGCAGCTTAGGAGACAGGGGGTCACTAGCCAAAAACATTCAGTACTTC.

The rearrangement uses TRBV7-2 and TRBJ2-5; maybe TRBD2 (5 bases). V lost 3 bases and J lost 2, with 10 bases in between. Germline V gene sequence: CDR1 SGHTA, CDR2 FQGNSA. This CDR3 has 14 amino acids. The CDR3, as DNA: TGTGCCAGCAGCTTCGGACTGTTGCAAGAGACCCAGTACTTC. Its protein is CASSFGLLQETQYF. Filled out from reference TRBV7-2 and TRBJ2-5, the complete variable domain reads GAGVSQSPSNKVTEKGKDVELRCDPISGHTALYWYRQSLGQGLEFLIYFQGNSAPDKSGLPSDRFSAERTGGSVSTLTIQRTQQEDSAVYLCASSFGLLQETQYFGPGTRLLVL.

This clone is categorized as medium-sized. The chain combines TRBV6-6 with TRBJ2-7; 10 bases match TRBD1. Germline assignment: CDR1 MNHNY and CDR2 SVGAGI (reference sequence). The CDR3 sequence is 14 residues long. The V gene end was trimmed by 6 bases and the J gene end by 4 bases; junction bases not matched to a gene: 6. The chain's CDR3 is CASSHRDRGYEQYF. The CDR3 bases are TGTGCCAGCAGCCACCGGGACAGGGGTTACGAGCAGTACTTC.